These 2 T cell receptor beta chains originate from one sample sequenced in a study of Graves' ophthalmopathy and Graves' hyperthyroidism. The TCR beta CDR3 regions underwent amplification from RNA transcripts. HTBI primers were used in a first-round RT-PCR, which preceded a second-round multiplex PCR. Each CDR3 protein gets one entry after TCRdb re-called the multiplex PCR reads with MiXCR. The sample carries over a million distinct CDR3 sequences, about 38% recorded once. Source material: peripheral blood or thyroid tissue (not recorded which). All receptors derive from an adult man with Graves' hyperthyroidism.

This clonotype has at least ten counts. The chain joins TRBV7-2 to TRBJ2-2, with TRBD1 matching 7 bases. This CDR3 has 16 residues. V shed 5 bases and J 4 bases; nucleotides not matched to a gene: 10. Germline CDR1 and CDR2: SGHTA and FQGNSA. This CDR3 reads CASSPNSGQLTGELFF. The CDR3 region has the DNA TGTGCCAGCAGCCCAAATTCGGGACAGCTCACCGGGGAGCTGTTTTTT.

The chain recombines TRBV29-1 with TRBJ1-2, with D hard to call. Germline assignment: CDR1 SQVTM and CDR2 ANQGSEA. Between the trimmed V and J ends, which lost 6 bases and 13 bases, there was a span of 15 bases. CDR3 length: 10 residues. In nucleotides, the CDR3 is TGCAGCGTGATGACTAGCGGGAGCACCTTC. As protein: CSVMTSGSTF.